Reported below is one TCR beta chain. This clonotype has a count of ten or more. Which antigen it targets is not known. No base quality information exists; no much larger clone differs at one position. The source of the sample is a study of T cells in Graves' hyperthyroidism and ophthalmopathy (dated by TCRdb to 2018 to 2020). For the wider study: Peripheral blood was collected at initial diagnosis, before any treatment. TCR V-J signatures able to tell the groups apart were searched for in a discovery cohort of around 95 patients, of whom around 42 had Graves' ophthalmopathy and under 65 had stable Graves' hyperthyroidism. Prospective prediction of ophthalmopathy was tested in an independent validation cohort consisting of some 18 hyperthyroidism patients and more than 15 patients who later progressed to ophthalmopathy. The 100 discovery patients were randomly divided into training and test sets at a 7:3 ratio. Thyroid tissue and blood T-cell repertoires from over 5 Graves' hyperthyroidism patients were also compared in the study. Following sampling, methimazole starting at 30 mg daily was given to hyperthyroidism patients, and high-dose intravenous methylprednisolone was given to ophthalmopathy patients. TCR Vbeta CDR3 sequencing of fewer than 150 peripheral blood samples (over 40 ophthalmopathy, over 70 hyperthyroidism and around 17 progressor patients) is reported in the paper. Study-wide findings and limitations: Most expanded thyroid clonotypes (frequency above 0.001) were also detected in blood, a finding suggesting that blood repertoires may reflect thyroid immune responses. During validation, the model predicted progression to ophthalmopathy a median of approximately 6.5 months ahead of onset, with roughly 65% sensitivity and 72% to 85% specificity. In cross-validation, a model built on a 13 V-J signature told ophthalmopathy apart from stable hyperthyroidism with 85% to 90% sensitivity and approximately 84% specificity, and in testing the same model reached 80%/75%. Sample size was not statistically predetermined, and blinding of investigators to group allocation was not performed.

The TCR beta CDR3 regions were amplified from the RNA transcripts. The TCR CDR3 was subjected to a first round of RT-PCR using the HTBI primer set and the Qiagen OneStep RT-PCR kit. The libraries were constructed in a second round of multiplex PCR and then size-selected and purified. Sequencing of the libraries was done on an Illumina HiSeq2000 using paired-end 100 bp reads. From the authors' description of their analysis: SOAPnuke was used to process the raw data, with reads discarded if the reads contained adapters or uncalled bases, had a mean Phred below 15, or lacked an exact constant-primer or identifier match. COPE v1.2.5 was used to merge high-quality paired reads, and clonotypes were defined as unique nucleotide sequences. MiTCR v1.1 was used to align clonotypes to the IMGT TRBV, TRBD and TRBJ reference segments. Only V-J combinations with frequency above 0.0001, covering 99.2% of repertoires, were analysed. The TCS score was defined as the ratio of F50 (clonal expansion) to E x V (chaos), calculated using BLOSUM62-based TCRdist between CDR3 peptides within each V-J. Welch's t-statistics and random forest reduced roughly 540 V-J features to 13, which were used in a naive Bayes classifier (R e1071). TCRdb passed the public sequencing reads through fastp at Q25 and MiXCR, retaining productive beta sequences. Duplicate CDR3 protein sequences are folded into a single record with the most common DNA and genes. The V and J calls follow TCRdb's processing rather than the paper's. The sample records about 380,000 distinct CDR3 sequences, about a fifth of which are singletons. The top ten clones comprise 40% of the sample.

Ophthalmopathy patients had moderately to severely active disease, with a Clinical Activity Score of 3 or more, a NOSPECS grade of 4 or more, and a disease duration of less than 3 months. The study excluded patients with uncontrolled infections, other autoimmune diseases, pregnancy or lactation. Diagnoses were established on the basis of clinical symptoms, serum thyroxine and TRAb, thyroid ultrasound, and orbital computed tomography. Ficoll-Paque density gradient centrifugation was used to isolate PBMCs from about 10 ml of fresh peripheral blood. Total RNA was extracted with Trizol reagent, and quality was checked on an Agilent 2100 Bioanalyzer. From the cysteine up to the phenylalanine, the CDR3 has a length of 15 residues. The retained sequence is limited to the CDR3, 45 bases, with the frame set at the first base. Reading the germline V gene (reference sequence) gives CDR1 MNHEY and CDR2 SMNVEV. V loses 2 bases of germline sequence and J loses 0 bases, and the interval between the two ends is 10 bases.

This receptor was taken from a young man with Graves' ophthalmopathy. The V and J segments used are TRBV27 and TRBJ1-1, with a tentative D gene TRBD1 over 6 matching bases. Source material: blood. CDR3 reads: CASSLGGAVNTEAFF. The base sequence is TGTGCCAGCAGTTTAGGGGGGGCGGTGAACACTGAAGCTTTCTTT.